This record concerns one T cell receptor (beta chain) sequence. The protocol was immunoSEQ multiplex PCR, while the TCRdb copy is restricted to in-frame clones and leaves out a portion. The repertoire holds almost 90,000 clones, with approximately 88% as singletons. The data are from a study of blood T cell repertoires in COVID-19. CDR1 is SGHRS, CDR2 YFSETQ, per germline. The CDR3 contains 15 residues. Deletions cut 0 bases from V and 2 bases from J, with 11 bases between. The V gene is TRBV5-1, the J gene TRBJ1-1; D might be TRBD1 (5 bases). Material for sequencing was peripheral blood. This clonotype was sampled from a man aged 80 or over with acute or convalescent COVID-19. The CDR3 sequence: CASSLAGGTNTEAFF. The CDR3 nucleotides read TGCGCCAGCAGCTTGGCGGGGGGGACTAACACTGAAGCTTTCTTT.